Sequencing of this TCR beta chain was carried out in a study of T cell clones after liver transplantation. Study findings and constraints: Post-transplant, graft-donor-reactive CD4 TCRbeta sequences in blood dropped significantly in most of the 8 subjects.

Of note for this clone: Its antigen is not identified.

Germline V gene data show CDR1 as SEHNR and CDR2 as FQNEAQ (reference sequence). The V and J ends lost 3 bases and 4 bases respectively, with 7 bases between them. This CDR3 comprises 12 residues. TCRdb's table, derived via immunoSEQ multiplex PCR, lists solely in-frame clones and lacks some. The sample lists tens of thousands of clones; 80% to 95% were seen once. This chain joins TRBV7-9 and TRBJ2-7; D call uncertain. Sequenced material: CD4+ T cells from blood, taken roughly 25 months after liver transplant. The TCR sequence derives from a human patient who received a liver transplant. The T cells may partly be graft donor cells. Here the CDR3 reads CASSFGQYEQYF. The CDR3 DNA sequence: TGTGCCAGCAGCTTTGGGCAGTACGAGCAGTACTTC. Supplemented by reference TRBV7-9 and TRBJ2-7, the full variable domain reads DTGVSQNPRHKITKRGQNVTFRCDPISEHNRLYWYRQTLGQGPEFLTYFQNEAQLEKSRLLSDRFSAERPKGSFSTLEIQRTEQGDSAMYLCASSFGQYEQYFGPGTRLTVT.